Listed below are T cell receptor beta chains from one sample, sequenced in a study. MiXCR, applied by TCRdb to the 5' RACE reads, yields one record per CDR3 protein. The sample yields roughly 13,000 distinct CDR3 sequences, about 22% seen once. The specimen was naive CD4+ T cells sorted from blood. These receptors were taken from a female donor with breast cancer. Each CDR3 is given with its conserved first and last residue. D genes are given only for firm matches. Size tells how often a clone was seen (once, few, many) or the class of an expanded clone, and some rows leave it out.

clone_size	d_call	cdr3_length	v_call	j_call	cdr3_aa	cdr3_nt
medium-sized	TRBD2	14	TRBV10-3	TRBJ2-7	CAISDRGSRNEQYF	TGTGCCATCAGTGACCGCGGGAGCAGGAACGAGCAGTACTTC
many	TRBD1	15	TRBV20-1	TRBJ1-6	CSAREETGPRGALHF	TGCAGTGCTAGAGAAGAGACAGGGCCCCGGGGGGCCCTCCACTTT
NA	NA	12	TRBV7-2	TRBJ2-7	CASSPLGYEQYF	TGTGCCAGCAGCCCGCTCGGCTACGAGCAGTACTTC
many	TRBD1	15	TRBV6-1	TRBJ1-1	CASVTDRGMNTEAFF	TGTGCCAGCGTAACCGACAGGGGAATGAACACTGAAGCTTTCTTT
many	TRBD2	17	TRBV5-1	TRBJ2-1	CASSLLLAGGGYNEQFF	TGCGCCAGCAGCTTACTCCTAGCGGGAGGAGGGTACAATGAGCAGTTCTTC
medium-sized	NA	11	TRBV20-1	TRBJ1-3	CSAVSGNTIYF	TGCAGTGCCGTGTCTGGAAACACCATATATTTT
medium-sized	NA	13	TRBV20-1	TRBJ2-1	CSARDGLYNEQFF	TGCAGTGCTAGAGATGGCCTCTACAATGAGCAGTTCTTC
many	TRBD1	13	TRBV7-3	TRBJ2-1	CASSWDRGHEQFF	TGTGCCAGCAGCTGGGACAGGGGCCATGAGCAGTTCTTC
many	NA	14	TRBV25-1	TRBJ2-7	CASSETGSSYEQYF	TGTGCCAGCAGCGAAACTGGGAGCTCCTACGAGCAGTACTTC
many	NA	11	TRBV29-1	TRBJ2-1	CSVSQANEQFF	TGCAGCGTTAGTCAGGCCAATGAGCAGTTCTTC
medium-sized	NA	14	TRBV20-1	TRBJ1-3	CSARVTEAGNTIYF	TGCAGTGCTAGGGTCACAGAGGCTGGAAACACCATATATTTT
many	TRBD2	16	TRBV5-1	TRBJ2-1	CASSLALLADYNEQFF	TGCGCCAGCAGCTTGGCCTTACTAGCGGACTACAATGAGCAGTTCTTC
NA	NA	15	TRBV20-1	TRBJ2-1	CSAPDLGGDYNEQLF	TGCAGTGCGCCCGACCTGGGCGGCGACTACAATGAGCAGCTCTTC
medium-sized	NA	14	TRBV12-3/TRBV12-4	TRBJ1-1	CASSNRDVNTEAFF	TGTGCCAGCAGTAACAGGGATGTGAACACTGAAGCTTTCTTT
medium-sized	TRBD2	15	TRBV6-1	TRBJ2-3	CASRRIAGDTDTQYF	TGTGCCAGCAGAAGGATAGCGGGAGATACAGATACGCAGTATTTT
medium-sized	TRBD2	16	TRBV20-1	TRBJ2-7	CSASSGGVPPNYEQYF	TGCAGTGCTAGCTCGGGAGGGGTCCCCCCGAACTACGAGCAGTACTTC
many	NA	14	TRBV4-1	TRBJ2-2	CASSQGAGTGELFF	TGCGCCAGCAGCCAGGGGGCTGGCACCGGGGAGCTGTTTTTT
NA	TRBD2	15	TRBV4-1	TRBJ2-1	CASSQEAGVYNEQFF	TGCGCCAGCAGCCAAGAAGCGGGAGTATACAATGAGCAGTTCTTC
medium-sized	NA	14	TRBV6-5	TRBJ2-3	CASSHAELPDTQYF	TGTGCCAGCAGTCATGCCGAGCTCCCGGATACGCAGTATTTT
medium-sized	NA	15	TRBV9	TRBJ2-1	CASSVGLGTYNEQFF	TGTGCCAGCAGCGTAGGCCTAGGCACCTACAATGAGCAGTTCTTC
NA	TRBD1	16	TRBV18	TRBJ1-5	CASSPPNPTGDQPQHF	TGTGCCAGCTCACCACCAAATCCGACAGGGGATCAGCCCCAGCATTTT
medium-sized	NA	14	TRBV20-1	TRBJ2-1	CSALDPLSYNEQFF	TGCAGTGCTCTCGACCCCCTTTCCTACAATGAGCAGTTCTTC
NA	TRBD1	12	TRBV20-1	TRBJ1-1	CSAYRGSTEAFF	TGCAGTGCCTACAGGGGGAGCACTGAAGCTTTCTTT
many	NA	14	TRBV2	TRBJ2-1	CASSDISSYNEQFF	TGTGCCAGCAGTGACATCAGCTCCTACAATGAGCAGTTCTTC
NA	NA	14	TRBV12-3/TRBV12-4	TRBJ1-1	CVSSSVWGGTEAFF	TGTGTCAGCAGTTCCGTCTGGGGGGGCACTGAAGCTTTCTTT
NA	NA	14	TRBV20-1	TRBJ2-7	CSARDERSSYEQYF	TGCAGTGCTAGAGATGAGCGGAGCTCCTACGAGCAGTACTTC
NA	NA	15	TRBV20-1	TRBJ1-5	CSASQVRAGNQPQHF	TGCAGTGCTAGCCAGGTGAGAGCGGGCAATCAGCCCCAGCATTTT
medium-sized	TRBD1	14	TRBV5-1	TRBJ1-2	CASSSSGTANGYTF	TGCGCCAGCAGCTCCTCCGGGACAGCGAACGGCTACACCTTC
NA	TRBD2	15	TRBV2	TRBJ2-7	CASGPGTSDTYEQYF	TGTGCCAGCGGCCCCGGGACTAGCGACACCTACGAGCAGTACTTC
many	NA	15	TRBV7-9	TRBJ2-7	CASSLGDVSFSEQYF	TGTGCCAGCAGCTTAGGTGACGTCAGCTTTTCCGAGCAGTACTTC
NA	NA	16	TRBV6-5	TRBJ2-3	CASSSLGRRGTDTQYF	TGTGCCAGCAGTTCCCTCGGCCGGCGGGGCACAGATACGCAGTATTTT
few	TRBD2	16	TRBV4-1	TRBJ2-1	CASSQLTSGGGNEQFF	TGCGCCAGCAGCCAACTCACTAGCGGGGGGGGAAATGAGCAGTTCTTC
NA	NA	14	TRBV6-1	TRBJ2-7	CASSILPLSGEQYF	TGTGCCAGCAGTATACTACCTTTGAGCGGCGAGCAGTACTTC
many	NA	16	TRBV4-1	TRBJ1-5	CASRPTKGPSNQPQHF	TGCGCCAGCAGGCCGACGAAGGGTCCGAGCAATCAGCCCCAGCATTTT